Described below is a single TCR beta chain sequence and its context. The data originate from a study of T cell responses to AZD1222 COVID-19 vaccine. Sequencing was performed with immunoSEQ multiplex PCR; in TCRdb, only in-frame clones are kept and a portion is missing. The sample lists more than 85,000 clones, about 81% seen once, with approximately 5.1% in the top ten. The TCR was taken from an adult in good health. This material consisted of peripheral blood, taken on day 0 of AZD1222 vaccination.

The chain's CDR3 is CASSEEGGQGAPYNKLFF. DNA for the CDR3: TGTGCCAGCAGTGAAGAGGGTGGCCAGGGGGCACCCTATAACAAACTGTTTTTT. This rearrangement joins TRBV6-1 to TRBJ1-4; 8 nucleotides line up with TRBD1. The germline V gene has CDR1 MNHNS and CDR2 SASEGT. V lost 1 base and J lost 11; bases outside the gene matches: 18. The CDR3 sequence is 18 residues long.